These 20 T cell receptor beta chains share one sample of origin, sequenced in a study of T cells after yellow fever vaccination (dated by TCRdb to the late 2010s). The sample's treatment or condition, from its label and the paper: live attenuated yellow fever vaccine strain. Library method: 5' RACE. The sequencing machine was an Illumina HiSeq 2500. TCRdb cleaned the public reads at Q25 with fastp, built clones with MiXCR and kept in-frame beta chains. Identical CDR3 protein sequences are pooled into one entry, listed with their most common genes and DNA. The sample table contains 250,000 or so distinct CDR3 sequences; only one count was recorded for about 7% of them. The ten largest clonotypes hold 0.65% to 0.9% of the sample. The sequenced sample was CD4+ T cells sorted from PBMCs, obtained 15 days after the yellow fever booster vaccination. Every receptor here comes from a man under 40 who received the YFV17D yellow fever vaccine.

A few counts support this clonotype. This chain links TRBV20-1 with TRBJ2-1, with no clear D. Germline loops: CDR1 DFQATT, CDR2 SNEGSKA (reference sequence). The V end lost 1 base, the J end lost 0 bases, and 7 bases lay between the germline ends. This CDR3 comprises 14 residues. CDR3: CSARVVTSYNEQFF. In nucleotides, the CDR3 is TGCAGTGCTAGAGTCGTAACCTCCTACAATGAGCAGTTCTTC.

This clonotype was picked up a small number of times. The V and J genes are TRBV28 and TRBJ2-7; 7 bases line up with TRBD2. Trimming took 4 bases from V and 3 from J; bases not matched to a gene: 3. This CDR3 is built from 13 residues. Per germline, CDR1 MDHEN and CDR2 SYDVKM. The CDR3 is CASSSSGIYEQYF. Here the CDR3 DNA reads TGTGCCAGCAGTTCTAGCGGCATCTACGAGCAGTACTTC.

This clonotype was recorded a few times. This chain uses TRBV20-1 with TRBJ2-7; TRBD2 matches 9 bases. The trim removed 6 bases at V and 2 bases at J, leaving 8 bases unmatched. This CDR3 region has 14 residues. CDR1 is DFQATT, CDR2 SNEGSKA, per germline (reference sequence). The CDR3 here is CSAKALAGTYEQYF. The CDR3 DNA reads as TGCAGTGCCAAAGCCCTAGCGGGGACCTACGAGCAGTACTTC.

Regarding this clonotype: A read error may be the cause here, since a much bigger clone is one base away. V gene TRBV3-1 combines with J gene TRBJ2-7; no clear D gene. There are 15 residues in the CDR3. CDR1 is LGHDT and CDR2 is YNNKEL in the germline V gene (reference sequence). Here the CDR3 reads CDSSPQAVGPYEQYF. In nucleotides, the CDR3 is TGTGACAGCAGCCCCCAAGCTGTGGGCCCCTACGAGCAGTACTTC.

This clonotype has at least ten counts. The rearrangement uses TRBV4-3 and TRBJ2-2, with D possibly being TRBD2 (5 bases). Trimming removed 1 base at V and 4 bases at J, with 16 bases between. The CDR3 spans 17 residues. CDR1 is LGHNA, CDR2 YSLEER, per germline. CDR3 residues: CASSQVPLVVGTGELFF. For the CDR3, the DNA is TGCGCCAGCAGCCAAGTCCCACTAGTCGTCGGCACCGGGGAGCTGTTTTTT.

The CDR3 coding sequence is TGTGCCAGCTCACCAGCTAGGGGGAAAGAGACCCAGTACTTC. Translation: CASSPARGKETQYF. The chain joins TRBV18 to TRBJ2-5, with D tentatively TRBD1 (6 bases). CDR3 size: 14 residues. V was clipped by 2 bases and J by 3 bases, with 10 bases between them. CDR1 is KGHSH and CDR2 is LQKENI in the germline V gene.

In this sample, this clonotype turned up a few times. The chain joins TRBV5-1 to TRBJ2-7, with 9 bases matching TRBD1. With V trimmed by 6 bases and J by 5 bases, 6 bases remained unmatched. The CDR3 extends over 13 amino acids. Germline values: CDR1 SGHRS, CDR2 YFSETQ. The CDR3 DNA reads TGCGCCAGCACCGGACAGGGGATCCACGAGCAGTACTTC. Its protein product is CASTGQGIHEQYF. Full variable domain (remainder filled in from reference TRBV5-1 and TRBJ2-7): KAGVTQTPRYLIKTRGQQVTLSCSPISGHRSVSWYQQTPGQGLQFLFEYFSETQRNKGNFPGRFSGRQFSNSRSEMNVSTLELGDSALYLCASTGQGIHEQYFGPGTRLTVT.

This clonotype was detected only a few times. The genes are TRBV19 and TRBJ2-1, with D possibly matching TRBD2 (5 bases). V was trimmed by 3 bases and J by 13 bases, leaving 16 bases between them. CDR3 length: 13 residues. CDR1 and CDR2 (germline): LNHDA, SQIVND (reference sequence). CDR3 sequence (DNA): TGTGCCAGTAGTATTCCCGGGATGGGTAATCAGTTCTTC. The encoded protein is CASSIPGMGNQFF.

This clonotype has at least ten counts. The CDR3 sequence: CASRTGVSYEQYF. The CDR3, as DNA: TGCGCCAGCCGGACAGGGGTCTCCTACGAGCAGTACTTC. The rearrangement links TRBV5-1 to TRBJ2-7; 9 bases align to TRBD1. The CDR3 loop spans 13 amino acids. Trimming removed 7 bases from V and 0 bases from J; junction bases left unmatched: 2. Germline CDR1 is SGHRS and CDR2 is YFSETQ.

At least ten counts were recorded for this clonotype. V usage is TRBV4-3 and J usage is TRBJ1-2, with D possibly matching TRBD1 (6 bases). With 0 bases removed from V and 7 bases from J, the gap between germline ends came to 18 bases. Germline CDR1 and CDR2: LGHNA and YSLEER. This CDR3 spans 16 amino acids. This chain's CDR3 is CASSQDSQGRRFGYTF. DNA for the CDR3: TGCGCCAGCAGCCAAGATTCGCAGGGGCGCCGGTTTGGCTACACCTTC.

This clonotype was recorded at least ten times. The chain is built from TRBV20-1 and TRBJ2-2, with D uncertain. Trimming shortened V by 3 bases and J by 3 bases, and 11 bases separated the two germline ends. The CDR3 is made up of 14 amino acids. The germline gives CDR1 DFQATT, CDR2 SNEGSKA (reference sequence). The CDR3 DNA is TGCAGTGCTAGTTCGCCTTTAGACACCGGGGAGCTGTTTTTT. Translating gives CSASSPLDTGELFF.

The chain has TRBV6-5 and TRBJ2-2; D gene ambiguous. Per the germline V gene, CDR1 is MNHEY and CDR2 is SVGAGI. The CDR3 is 16 residues long. V lost 5 bases, J lost 4 bases, and 17 bases lay in between. CDR3 region: CASSHGHGRRTGELFF. In DNA form, the CDR3 reads TGTGCCAGCAGTCACGGGCATGGTAGGCGCACCGGGGAGCTGTTTTTT.

This clonotype was observed a few times. The V and J genes are TRBV15 and TRBJ1-2; no reliable D call. The germline V and J ends were trimmed by 1 base and 0 bases, with 0 bases remaining between them. The CDR3 loop spans 12 amino acids. CDR1 is LNHNV, CDR2 YYDKDF, per germline (reference sequence). Here the CDR3 reads CATSRANYGYTF. For the CDR3, the DNA is TGTGCCACCAGCAGAGCTAACTATGGCTACACCTTC.

This clonotype was counted many times. The chain carries TRBV10-1 and TRBJ2-1; TRBD1 agrees at 9 bases. The CDR3 totals 14 residues. Germline V gene sequence: CDR1 WNHNN, CDR2 SYGVQD (reference sequence). The V segment lost 8 bases and the J segment 2 bases; nucleotides outside the gene matches: 4. This CDR3 is CASGTGGTYNEQFF. The CDR3 nucleotides are TGCGCCAGCGGTACAGGGGGCACCTACAATGAGCAGTTCTTC.

The V gene is TRBV28, the J gene TRBJ2-5; TRBD1 is a possible D gene (6 bases). The V and J ends lost 4 bases and 1 base respectively, with 10 bases between them. CDR3 length: 14 residues. The V gene's germline CDR1 is MDHEN and CDR2 SYDVKM. CDR3 nucleotide sequence: TGTGCCAGCAGTTCAGGGGCGAGCCAAGAGACCCAGTACTTC. Protein product: CASSSGASQETQYF.

The gene calls are TRBV5-1 and TRBJ2-1; 15 bases are shared with TRBD2. Germline CDR1 reads SGHRS; CDR2 reads YFSETQ. V dropped 3 bases and J dropped 8; count of bases not matched to a gene: 9. The CDR3 sequence is 17 residues long. This CDR3 reads CASSWEGLAGGWDEQFF. In nucleotides, the CDR3 is TGCGCCAGCAGCTGGGAAGGACTAGCGGGGGGGTGGGATGAGCAGTTCTTC.

The sample holds many counts of this clonotype. The chain links TRBV4-1 to TRBJ1-1; 9 bases fit TRBD1. J was trimmed by 6 bases and V by 1 base; bases with no gene match: 3. The CDR3 has 14 amino acids. Looked up from germline, CDR1 is MGHRA and CDR2 is YSYEKL. CDR3: CASSQVQGASEAFF. CDR3 DNA: TGCGCCAGCAGCCAAGTACAGGGGGCCTCTGAAGCTTTCTTT.

This clonotype came up a few times. The chain carries TRBV9 and TRBJ2-7; a possible D gene is TRBD1 (6 bases). CDR3 length: 15 residues. Germline values: CDR1 SGDLS, CDR2 YYNGEE. The V end was cut by 0 bases, the J end by 2 bases, with 12 bases between. The CDR3 DNA reads as TGTGCCAGCAGCGTAGGACAGGTAGCAACCTACGAGCAGTACTTC. Translated, it gives CASSVGQVATYEQYF.

In its sample, this clonotype was seen many times. The CDR3 spells CASRSAETQYF. CDR3 nucleotide sequence: TGTGCCAGCAGGTCAGCGGAGACCCAGTACTTC. V gene TRBV7-9 combines with J gene TRBJ2-5; D is undetermined. The CDR3 totals 11 residues. Looked up from germline, CDR1 is SEHNR and CDR2 is FQNEAQ (reference sequence). Trimming left V 6 bases short and J 5 bases short, with 7 bases between. Based on the CDR3 plus reference TRBV7-9 and TRBJ2-5, the full variable domain is DTGVSQNPRHKITKRGQNVTFRCDPISEHNRLYWYRQTLGQGPEFLTYFQNEAQLEKSRLLSDRFSAERPKGSFSTLEIQRTEQGDSAMYLCASRSAETQYFGPGTRLLVL.

The V gene is TRBV5-1, the J gene TRBJ2-1; 9 positions agree with TRBD2. The V gene end was trimmed by 4 bases and the J gene end by 5 bases; junction bases not matched to a gene: 13. Germline V gene data show CDR1 as SGHRS and CDR2 as YFSETQ. The CDR3 has 17 amino acids. CDR3 bases: TGCGCCAGCAGCCAGCGACTAGCGGCCGTCCTTGACAATGAGCAGTTCTTC. Translation: CASSQRLAAVLDNEQFF.